These T cell receptor beta chains were read from a single sample in a study of cytomegalovirus exposure and HLA in healthy donors. Here immunoSEQ multiplex PCR was the method, and the copy in TCRdb shows in-frame clones only, minus some. The sample yields 100,000 or so clones, around 80% seen once. Sequencing was carried out using PBMCs. The source is a young woman in good health and CMV-seronegative. Each CDR3 is given with its conserved first and last residue. A D gene is named only where the DNA matches it firmly. Rows give clone size only sometimes, using once, few, many, or a class for an expanded clone.

few,TRBJ2-5,TRBV7-9,.,CASSRETQYF,TGTGCCAGCAGCCGGGAGACCCAGTACTTC
.,TRBJ2-3,TRBV7-2,.,CASTLGLADTQYF,TGTGCCAGCACCTTGGGCCTGGCAGATACGCAGTATTTT
once,TRBJ2-3,TRBV7-9,.,CSSRRDSTDTQYF,TGTTCCAGCAGAAGGGACTCCACAGATACGCAGTATTTT
.,TRBJ1-6,TRBV4-3,.,CASSQVVRGNSPLHF,TGCGCCAGCAGCCAAGTCGTACGGGGGAATTCACCCCTCCACTTT
.,TRBJ1-1,TRBV29-1,TRBD1,CSVVGSGQGASTEAFF,TGCAGCGTTGTTGGGTCAGGACAGGGGGCCAGTACTGAAGCTTTCTTT
.,TRBJ2-5,TRBV6-5,.,CASSPLGDQETQYF,TGTGCCAGCAGCCCTCTCGGGGATCAAGAGACCCAGTACTTC
.,TRBJ2-2,TRBV27,.,CASSLDPPPRRSNTGELFF,TGTGCCAGCAGTTTAGATCCACCCCCACGGCGGTCGAACACCGGGGAGCTGTTTTTT
.,TRBJ2-7,TRBV11-2,TRBD1,CASSFSTGWGYEQYF,TGTGCCAGCAGCTTCTCGACAGGGTGGGGGTACGAGCAGTACTTC
.,TRBJ2-7,TRBV5-1,.,CASSRQGGRLSYEQYF,TGCGCCAGCAGCCGCCAAGGGGGACGGCTCTCCTACGAGCAGTACTTC
.,TRBJ2-3,TRBV6-4,.,CASSDSGRESDTQYF,TGTGCCAGCAGTGACTCCGGCAGGGAATCCGATACGCAGTATTTT